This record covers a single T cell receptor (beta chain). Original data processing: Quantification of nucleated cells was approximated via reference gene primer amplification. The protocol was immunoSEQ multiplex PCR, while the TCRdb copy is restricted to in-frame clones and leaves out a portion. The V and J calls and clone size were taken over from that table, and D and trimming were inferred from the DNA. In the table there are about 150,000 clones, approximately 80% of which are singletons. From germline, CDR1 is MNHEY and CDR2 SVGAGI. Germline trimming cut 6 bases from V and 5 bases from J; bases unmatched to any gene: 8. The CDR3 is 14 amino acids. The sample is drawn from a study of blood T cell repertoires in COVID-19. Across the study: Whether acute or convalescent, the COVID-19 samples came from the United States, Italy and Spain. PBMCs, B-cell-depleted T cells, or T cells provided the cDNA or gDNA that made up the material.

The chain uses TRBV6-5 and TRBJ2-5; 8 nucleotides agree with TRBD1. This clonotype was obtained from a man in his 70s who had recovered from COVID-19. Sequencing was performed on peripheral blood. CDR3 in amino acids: CASRSTGAGETQYF. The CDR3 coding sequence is TGTGCCAGCAGATCGACAGGGGCCGGTGAGACCCAGTACTTC.